These T cell receptor beta chains were read from a single sample in a study of response to subunit inactivated influenza vaccine. TCRdb itself ran the RT-PCR reads through MiXCR, one entry per CDR3 protein. The table lists approximately 730,000 distinct CDR3 sequences, approximately 15% of them singletons. This specimen was PBMCs from blood, taken roughly 15 days before vaccination. These receptors were taken from a man in his fifties who received an inactivated influenza vaccine. Each CDR3 is given with its conserved first and last residue. The order of the fields is D gene, V gene, J gene, clone size, CDR3 protein, CDR3 DNA. A D gene is named only where the DNA matches it firmly. Where a row states a size, it is once, few, many or the class of an expanded clone; other rows omit it.

>NA|TRBV2|TRBJ2-5|NA
CASSVDSQETQYF
TGTGCCAGCAGTGTCGACAGCCAAGAGACCCAGTACTTC
>NA|TRBV5-1|TRBJ1-1|many
CASSLVGLNTEAFF
TGCGCCAGCAGCTTGGTGGGCCTGAACACTGAAGCTTTCTTT
>NA|TRBV4-3|TRBJ2-3|few
CASSQLTAGTDTQYF
TGCGCCAGCAGCCAGCTAACAGCTGGCACAGATACGCAGTATTTT
>NA|TRBV29-1|TRBJ2-5|NA
CSVSGLLRAAWETQYF
TGCAGCGTTTCCGGACTCCTTAGGGCGGCGTGGGAGACCCAGTACTTC
>TRBD1|TRBV11-2|TRBJ2-3|few
CASSPRTGDDTQYF
TGTGCCAGCAGCCCGAGGACAGGGGACGATACGCAGTATTTT
>NA|TRBV10-3|TRBJ1-2|few
CAISESVAANYGYTF
TGTGCCATCAGTGAGTCGGTGGCGGCTAACTATGGCTACACCTTC
>NA|TRBV7-9|TRBJ2-3|NA
CASSFLLRETDTQYF
TGTGCCAGCAGCTTCCTTCTCCGGGAGACAGATACGCAGTATTTT
>TRBD2|TRBV5-1|TRBJ2-5|NA
CASSLFPGTTQETQYF
TGCGCCAGCAGCTTGTTTCCCGGGACTACCCAAGAGACCCAGTACTTC
>NA|TRBV5-1|TRBJ2-1|NA
CASGSGLNEQFF
TGCGCCAGCGGGTCAGGACTGAATGAGCAGTTCTTC
>TRBD2|TRBV2|TRBJ2-1|NA
CASSEIRGTSNGEQFF
TGTGCCAGCAGTGAAATTAGAGGGACTAGCAACGGTGAGCAGTTCTTC
>NA|TRBV12-3/TRBV12-4|TRBJ2-2|NA
CASRPRGAANTGELFF
TGTGCCAGCAGACCCCGGGGGGCCGCGAACACCGGGGAGCTGTTTTTT
>NA|TRBV5-5|TRBJ1-5|NA
CASSAGTSGGNQPQHF
TGTGCCAGCAGCGCCGGGACTAGTGGAGGCAATCAGCCCCAGCATTTT
>NA|TRBV10-3|TRBJ2-7|NA
CAISVVSYEQYF
TGTGCCATCAGTGTGGTCAGCTACGAGCAGTACTTC
>NA|TRBV9|TRBJ2-7|many
CASSVEAGGSYEQYF
TGTGCCAGCAGCGTAGAGGCAGGTGGGTCCTACGAGCAGTACTTC
>NA|TRBV7-9|TRBJ2-1|NA
CASSPDPPTGEQFF
TGTGCCAGCAGCCCGGACCCTCCTACGGGTGAGCAGTTCTTC
>NA|TRBV4-3|TRBJ2-2|few
CASSQFRAVEGELFF
TGCGCCAGCAGCCAATTCAGAGCGGTCGAAGGGGAGCTGTTTTTT
>TRBD1|TRBV7-2|TRBJ2-7|once
CASSVPGQGTSQYF
TGTGCCAGCAGCGTCCCGGGACAGGGAACCTCCCAGTACTTC
>TRBD2|TRBV4-3|TRBJ2-7|once
CASSRGSGTSYEQYF
TGCGCCAGCAGTCGAGGTAGCGGGACGTCCTACGAGCAGTACTTC
>TRBD2|TRBV9|TRBJ2-3|few
CASSDSGRAPDTQYF
TGTGCCAGCAGCGATAGCGGGAGGGCACCGGATACGCAGTATTTT
>NA|TRBV7-9|TRBJ1-1|few
CASSLIPLNTEAFF
TGTGCCAGCAGCTTAATACCCCTGAACACTGAAGCTTTCTTT
>NA|TRBV21-1|TRBJ1-6|few
CASSKGVQDNSPLHF
TGTGCCAGCAGCAAAGGGGTACAGGATAATTCACCCCTCCACTTT
>NA|TRBV24-1|TRBJ2-1|few
CATSDLSFDEQFF
TGTGCCACCAGTGATTTGAGTTTCGATGAGCAGTTCTTC
>TRBD1|TRBV2|TRBJ2-7|NA
CASSLTGSRDEQYF
TGTGCCAGCAGTTTGACAGGGAGTAGGGACGAGCAGTACTTC
>NA|TRBV6-5|TRBJ2-5|NA
CASSYKGRRETQYF
TGTGCCAGCAGTTACAAGGGGCGGCGAGAGACCCAGTACTTC
>NA|TRBV6-1|TRBJ2-3|few
CASHLGRSDTQYF
TGTGCCAGCCACCTGGGGCGTTCAGATACGCAGTATTTT
>TRBD1|TRBV24-1|TRBJ2-2|few
CATRGQGTGELFF
TGTGCCACCAGAGGACAGGGGACCGGGGAGCTGTTTTTT
>NA|TRBV20-1|TRBJ2-3|NA
CSASGDTQYFGPGTGYVAKDTQYF
NA
>NA|TRBV6-2/TRBV6-3|TRBJ2-7|few
CASTFGPTYEQYF
TGTGCCAGCACTTTCGGACCCACCTACGAGCAGTACTTC
>NA|TRBV5-1|TRBJ2-5|NA
CASSWDVQETQYF
TGCGCCAGCAGCTGGGACGTCCAAGAGACCCAGTACTTC
>TRBD2|TRBV3-1|TRBJ2-3|many
CASSRTSGGSTDTQYF
TGTGCCAGCAGCCGGACTAGCGGGGGAAGCACAGATACGCAGTATTTT
>TRBD2|TRBV29-1|TRBJ2-2|NA
CSAEETSGRDNTGELFF
TGCAGCGCTGAAGAGACTAGCGGGAGGGACAACACCGGGGAGCTGTTTTTT
>NA|TRBV5-1|TRBJ2-1|NA
CASSLGGPRINEQFF
TGCGCCAGCAGCTTGGGGGGGCCAAGGATAAATGAGCAGTTCTTC
>TRBD2|TRBV20-1|TRBJ2-5|NA
CSARDGRDRQETQYF
TGCAGTGCTAGAGATGGGAGGGATCGGCAAGAGACCCAGTACTTC
>NA|TRBV20-1|TRBJ2-7|once
CSGRLSGPVEQYF
TGCAGTGGGCGGTTAAGTGGGCCTGTCGAGCAGTACTTC
>NA|TRBV7-9|TRBJ1-6|NA
CASSSGTADTLHF
TGTGCCAGCAGCTCCGGGACCGCGGACACCCTCCACTTT
>NA|TRBV20-1|TRBJ1-6|few
CSAADGKYNSPLHF
TGCAGTGCTGCGGACGGCAAATATAATTCACCCCTCCACTTT
>TRBD1|TRBV3-1|TRBJ1-1|many
CASSRTGTTEAFF
TGTGCCAGCAGCCGGACAGGGACCACTGAAGCTTTCTTT
>NA|TRBV10-3|TRBJ2-4|many
CAIREHAKNIQYF
TGTGCCATCCGGGAACACGCCAAAAACATTCAGTACTTC
>NA|TRBV4-2|TRBJ2-7|NA
CASSQALAGQPYEQYF
TGTGCCAGCAGCCAAGCTCTCGCGGGACAGCCCTACGAGCAGTACTTC
>NA|TRBV14|TRBJ1-4|few
CASSQGRGSGEKLFF
TGTGCCAGCAGCCAAGGCCGGGGGTCAGGGGAAAAACTGTTTTTT
>NA|TRBV9|TRBJ1-2|few
CASSVGGDGYTF
TGTGCCAGCAGCGTAGGGGGCGACGGCTACACCTTC
>TRBD2|TRBV15|TRBJ2-3|NA
CATSRDRTSGSEITDTQYF
TGTGCCACCAGCAGAGATAGGACTAGCGGGAGTGAGATCACAGATACGCAGTATTTT
>NA|TRBV4-3|TRBJ2-2|few
CASSQDGGHTRELFF
TGCGCCAGCAGCCAAGATGGGGGCCACACCAGGGAGCTGTTTTTT
>NA|TRBV24-1|TRBJ2-7|few
CAISGGSWDEQYF
TGTGCCATCAGTGGAGGGAGCTGGGACGAGCAGTACTTC
>TRBD1|TRBV29-1|TRBJ2-3|NA
CSGYLRQGSTDTQYF
TGCAGCGGCTATCTTCGACAGGGGAGCACAGATACGCAGTATTTT
>TRBD1|TRBV29-1|TRBJ2-7|many
CSVALTGGIYEQYF
TGCAGCGTTGCCCTGACAGGGGGGATCTACGAGCAGTACTTC
>NA|TRBV9|TRBJ2-1|few
CASSVGPEPYNEQFF
TGTGCCAGCAGCGTAGGACCGGAGCCCTACAATGAGCAGTTCTTC
>NA|TRBV6-1|TRBJ1-2|NA
CASKSGLQSDGYTF
TGTGCCAGCAAGTCGGGCCTACAGAGCGATGGCTACACCTTC
>TRBD1|TRBV10-3|TRBJ2-7|few
CAIRNPGQGSYEQYF
TGTGCCATCAGAAATCCGGGACAGGGCTCCTACGAGCAGTACTTC
>TRBD2|TRBV29-1|TRBJ2-3|many
CSVALTSGIPDTQYF
TGCAGCGTCGCGTTGACTAGCGGGATCCCAGATACGCAGTATTTT
>NA|TRBV30|TRBJ2-4|NA
CAWSAKNIQYF
TGTGCCTGGTCGGCCAAAAACATTCAGTACTTC
>NA|TRBV6-5|TRBJ1-3|many
CASSSSSGNTIYF
TGTGCCAGCAGTTCTTCCTCTGGAAACACCATATATTTT
>NA|TRBV12-3/TRBV12-4|TRBJ1-1|few
CASISRSRGVGERYGTEAFF
TGTGCCAGCATCTCCAGAAGTAGGGGGGTCGGGGAGAGGTATGGCACTGAAGCTTTCTTT